The entry that follows covers one TCR beta chain sequence. This specimen belongs to a study of blood T cell repertoires in COVID-19. At the level of the study: T cells, B-cell-depleted T cells, or PBMCs supplied cDNA or gDNA.

Participants were aged about 18 to 90 years from some 24 US areas. Clinical history reported by participants formed the basis on which cohorts were assigned. Authors' methods: Nucleated cell number was recorded as an estimate derived from reference gene primer amplification. Profiling relied on immunoSEQ multiplex PCR, and the TCRdb table lists in-frame clones only, not all of them. The DNA was the basis for D and trimming; V, J and clone size are from that table. The sample yields about 190,000 clones, around three quarters seen once. The CDR3 sequence is 18 residues long. The germline V gene encodes CDR1 LGHDT and CDR2 YNNKEL (reference sequence). With 4 bases clipped from V and 7 bases from J, the junction kept 17 bases outside the gene matches.

Sequencing was carried out using PBMCs or T cells enriched from blood (not recorded which). V is TRBV3-1 (or the pseudogene TRBV3-2) and J is TRBJ1-4, with 8 bases aligning to TRBD1. This sequence was found in a woman in her forties or fifties with acute COVID-19. The DNA of the CDR3 is TGTGCCAGCAGCCTTACCGCAGGGGGCCACCCTAATGGTGAAAAACTGTTTTTT. It is translated as CASSLTAGGHPNGEKLFF.